The rows below give T cell receptor beta chains drawn from one sample of a study of T cell repertoires in cytomegalovirus infection. TCRdb independently ran MiXCR on the reads; one entry per CDR3 protein. The table includes about 500,000 distinct CDR3 sequences, 30% to 40% detected once. These receptors' targets are unknown. Sequencing used cultured PBMCs, obtained from culture after CMV antigen stimulation. These receptor sequences come from a human donor in good health (CMV status not recorded). Some clones in this sample may be carry-over from other donors' samples. Each CDR3 is given with its conserved first and last residue. Each record gives: V gene, CDR3 length, J gene, clone size, CDR3 protein. Clone size, where shown, is once, few, many, or a class for clones that have expanded.

TRBV9	15	TRBJ2-3	NA	CASSDWGGGADTQYF
TRBV4-3	17	TRBJ1-2	few	CASSKAGGQGPLSGYTF
TRBV7-2	15	TRBJ1-2	few	CASSPNMGTGYGYTF
TRBV7-8	13	TRBJ1-2	many	CASSLERRGGYTF
TRBV14	14	TRBJ1-2	NA	CASSQWRGNYGYTF
TRBV24-1	15	TRBJ2-1	few	CATSDPAGGYNEQFF
TRBV10-3	18	TRBJ2-1	few	CAISEPKGGSGIINEQFF
TRBV6-2/TRBV6-3	15	TRBJ2-2	NA	CASSPGTLNTGELFF
TRBV19	18	TRBJ1-3	NA	CASSSDDSGFYSGNTIYF
TRBV7-2	14	TRBJ1-1	few	CASSLEGWKTEAFF
TRBV7-2	14	TRBJ1-2	many	CASSFRDWNYGYTF
TRBV28	13	TRBJ1-6	NA	CASTRAGGSPLHF
TRBV20-1	16	TRBJ2-1	few	CSARAPALARGSGQFF
TRBV7-2	16	TRBJ1-1	many	CASSFRKARGDTEAFF
TRBV12-3/TRBV12-4	15	TRBJ1-5	few	CASSSRTASNQPQHF
TRBV7-2	15	TRBJ2-1	few	CASSAGGNSYNEQFF
TRBV7-9	15	TRBJ1-1	NA	CASSPNDRRNTEAFF
TRBV4-1	16	TRBJ2-1	once	CASSRLGLAGGGEQFF
TRBV7-3	14	TRBJ2-7	few	CASSLLGQGYEQYF
TRBV2	13	TRBJ2-2	NA	CASSLTPPGELFF
TRBV5-1	13	TRBJ2-4	NA	CASSSQTGNIQYF
TRBV20-1	14	TRBJ1-5	once	CSARGARGNQPQHF
TRBV27	14	TRBJ1-1	once	CASSKSGLYTEAFF
TRBV20-1	16	TRBJ2-1	few	CSAKNKRGESYNEQFF
TRBV7-2	16	TRBJ1-2	NA	CASSLGRGQGVEGYTF
TRBV7-9	17	TRBJ2-1	few	CASSLSPRLAFDNEQFF
TRBV6-2/TRBV6-3	15	TRBJ2-2	many	CASTLVSVHIGELFF
TRBV10-3	15	TRBJ2-1	few	CAISEGTGLYNEQFF
TRBV6-1	11	TRBJ1-3	few	CASRGAHTIYF
TRBV7-2	15	TRBJ2-5	many	CASSRRVSGQETQYF
TRBV7-4	17	TRBJ2-6	NA	CASSFINSPLGANVLTF
TRBV7-2	14	TRBJ1-5	few	CASSPQGSHQPQHF
TRBV28	10	TRBJ2-1	many	CASSYNEQFF
TRBV10-3	13	TRBJ1-5	NA	CAIREGAGQPQHF
TRBV6-5	16	TRBJ2-1	NA	CASKGLAGVPYNEQFF
TRBV6-5	13	TRBJ1-2	NA	CATSRGEWYGYTF
TRBV20-1	11	TRBJ2-1	NA	CSALLGALQFF
TRBV15	13	TRBJ1-1	once	CATSRAENTEAFF
TRBV28	12	TRBJ2-7	NA	CASRSGQYEQYF
TRBV6-2/TRBV6-3	13	TRBJ2-5	NA	CASSSAGSETQYF
TRBV7-2	12	TRBJ1-2	many	CASSRDRGGYTF
TRBV7-2	15	TRBJ2-3	few	CASSRSLSSTDTQYF